This TCR beta chain was captured in a study of shared clonotypes between healthy human individuals (dated by TCRdb to 2020 to 2022). Study-level background: A few men and a couple of women, aged 18 to 49 years, made up the cohort. To increase sequencing depth and limit assay-specific biases, TCR repertoire library preparation and sequencing were carried out by different laboratories using diverse techniques. The study deeply sequenced blood TCR repertoires of about five healthy adults to estimate repertoire size and the extent of clonotype sharing between individuals. For each donor, CD4 naive and CD4 memory were each run on three plates, CD8 naive on two plates, and CD8 memory on one plate. Each donor's leukapheresis produced roughly between roughly 0.85 and 9.5 billion PBMCs. Broad study findings and their caveats: Pairwise subsampling indicated that sequencing depth was expected to affect the degree of clonotype sharing among donors. Sampling was limited to blood, and TCR repertoires in tissue likely differ from TCR repertoires in blood. Incomplete sequencing was indicated by rarefaction of sorted-subset datasets, despite the large sequencing depth. When several donors were compared, the shared fraction of clonotypes was about 5% for naive CD4, less than 4% for naive CD8, roughly 2.5% for memory CD4, and less than 0.5% for memory CD8. Because the study included only a small number of donors, the genetic and exposure-history diversity represented was limited. Estimated clonotype richness was generally larger for naive than for memory subsets. Compared with non-shared clonotypes, the clonotypes found in all four sorted-subset donors had higher generation probabilities.

Worth noting for this clone: This receptor's antigen is unknown. It has no much larger one-base neighbor in the sample; base qualities were not kept.

Using the deep immunoSEQ assay, multiplex PCR amplified TCR CDR3 regions from genomic DNA. Extracted genomic DNA from each cell subset was distributed evenly across all wells of several immunoSEQ 96-well plates, and each plate was treated as a replicate. For sorted subsets, approximately 210 ng genomic DNA, equal to about 30,000 T cell genomes, was loaded into each replicate PCR. Purified libraries were measured with a Qubit 3.0 fluorometer, size-checked on a Bioanalyzer 2100, and measured again with the KAPA Library Quantification kit. A separate single-read 150-cycle Illumina NextSeq 550 flow cell was used to sequence each immunoSEQ 96-well plate. Concerning the study's data processing: Because only junctional sequences without quality scores were contained in the immunoSEQ output, filtering matching that applied to full-length reads could not be performed. Sequences were annotated with PyIR, a Python wrapper for IgBLAST v1.9, and V/J genes and CDR3 were assigned using IMGT germline references. Reads with weak V/J assignments (E-value above 1e-6), missing CDR3, stop codons, out-of-frame junctions, or ambiguous translated residues were removed. V3J clonotypes were defined as sequences sharing the same inferred V gene, J gene, and CDR3 amino acid sequence. Percentage overlap between repertoires was computed as shared unique clonotypes divided by the size of the smaller repertoire. Three approaches were used to assess repertoire richness: RTK rarefaction, the Chao1 estimator, and Recon v2.1 estimates of unobserved clonotypes. For all TCRbeta clonotypes obtained by the gDNA method from several donors, generation probabilities were computed with OLGA. The table was pulled from immuneACCESS by TCRdb, which kept in-frame rearrangements only. Such tables lose some clones; where checked, under half of the loss comes from unresolved V genes, and the rest has no known cause. V, J and clone size derive from that table, while D and trimming were established from the DNA sequence. The sample table lists around 1,000,000 clones, 60% to 85% of them with a count of one. The top ten clones comprise about 0.89% of the sample.

The donors were healthy, HIV-negative adults who had no recently reported acute infections or vaccinations. Every donor was a Caucasian adult residing in Nashville, Tennessee, USA. CD4+ T cells were enriched by magnetic negative selection, after which naive cells were positively selected on CD45RA and the negative fraction was taken as the memory subset. After blood collection by leukapheresis, PBMCs were isolated using Ficoll-Histopaque density gradient centrifugation and then cryopreserved in the vapor phase of liquid nitrogen. Analytical flow cytometry was used to check the purity and quantity of each magnetically sorted T cell population. Genomic DNA was isolated from each sorted fraction and quantified by UV absorbance on a Nanodrop 2000c. CDR1 DFQATT and CDR2 SNEGSKA are derived from the germline V gene (reference sequence). The CDR3 runs 11 amino acids, cysteine and phenylalanine included. Of all the DNA, just the CDR3 is kept, 33 bases in frame from base 1. V loses 6 bases of germline sequence and J loses 4 bases, and the interval between the two ends is 8 bases.

In this chain, TRBV20-1 is recombined with TRBJ2-3; the D gene lacks a confident call. The sequence derives from a man aged 18 to 30 in good health. Some clones in this sample may be carry-over from other donors' samples. The sequencing sample was made of memory CD4+ T cells from PBMCs. The cell subset or site label corresponds to: CD45RA-negative fraction. CDR3 reads: CSAHQPDTQYF. At the DNA level, the sequence is TGCAGTGCCCACCAGCCAGATACGCAGTATTTT.